A selection of T cell receptor beta chains follows, all from one sample in a study of T cell responses to AZD1222 COVID-19 vaccine. Sequencing used immunoSEQ multiplex PCR; TCRdb keeps in-frame clones, though not all of them. The sample lists 200,000 or so clones, under 95% seen once, with 0.95% to 1.1% in the top ten. The specimen was peripheral blood, collected on day 0 of MenACWY control vaccination. The receptors stem from an adult in good health. Both conserved end residues are part of each CDR3. A D gene is named only where the DNA matches it firmly. Clone size is given for some rows only: seen once, a few or many times, or a class if the clone is expanded.

j_call: TRBJ1-1
d_call: -
v_call: TRBV6-5
clone_size: -
cdr3_nt: TGTGCCAGCAGGACTCCAGGGGCGGTTGAAGCTTTCTTT
cdr3_aa: CASRTPGAVEAFF

j_call: TRBJ2-7
d_call: TRBD1
v_call: TRBV11-2
clone_size: -
cdr3_nt: TGTGCCAGCAGCTCCTACCGGGCCCAGGGGGCGGCTAACGAGCAGTACTTC
cdr3_aa: CASSSYRAQGAANEQYF

j_call: TRBJ2-7
d_call: -
v_call: TRBV5-6
clone_size: -
cdr3_nt: TGTGCCAGCAGCCGGGGTGGAATTTACGAGCAGTACTTC
cdr3_aa: CASSRGGIYEQYF

j_call: TRBJ1-4
d_call: -
v_call: TRBV7-9
clone_size: -
cdr3_nt: TGTGCCAGCAGCTTATCAGGGGCGAGCGAAAAACTGTTTTTT
cdr3_aa: CASSLSGASEKLFF

j_call: TRBJ1-1
d_call: -
v_call: TRBV20-1
clone_size: -
cdr3_nt: TGCAGTGCCGCGAGGAGGGAAGCTTTCTTT
cdr3_aa: CSAARREAFF

j_call: TRBJ1-1
d_call: -
v_call: TRBV29-1
clone_size: -
cdr3_nt: TGCAGCGTTGACGGGGGGCGGTTCGCTGAAGCTTTCTTT
cdr3_aa: CSVDGGRFAEAFF

j_call: TRBJ1-6
d_call: TRBD1
v_call: TRBV7-8
clone_size: -
cdr3_nt: TGTGCCAGCAGCTCGCAGAGGACAGGGGGGGAGTCACCCCTCCACTTT
cdr3_aa: CASSSQRTGGESPLHF

j_call: TRBJ1-1
d_call: -
v_call: TRBV5-1
clone_size: once
cdr3_nt: TGCGCCAGCAGCTTGGTGGGAGGGGCCCACACTGAAGCTTTCTTT
cdr3_aa: CASSLVGGAHTEAFF

j_call: TRBJ2-2
d_call: -
v_call: TRBV9
clone_size: -
cdr3_nt: TGTGCCAGCAATTGGGACCCGGCGAACACCGGGGAGCTGTTTTTT
cdr3_aa: CASNWDPANTGELFF

j_call: TRBJ2-7
d_call: -
v_call: TRBV7-9
clone_size: -
cdr3_nt: TGTGCCAGCAGACGTCAGGGATACTACGAGCAGTACTTC
cdr3_aa: CASRRQGYYEQYF

j_call: TRBJ2-3
d_call: -
v_call: TRBV11-3
clone_size: -
cdr3_nt: TGTGCCAGCAGCTTAGTTCCCGGGCTCACAGATACGCAGTATTTT
cdr3_aa: CASSLVPGLTDTQYF

j_call: TRBJ2-6
d_call: TRBD1
v_call: TRBV19
clone_size: -
cdr3_nt: TGTGCCAGTAGTGTGGGGGGACAGGGGGTATTCTCTGGGGCCAACGTCCTGACTTTC
cdr3_aa: CASSVGGQGVFSGANVLTF

j_call: TRBJ1-1
d_call: -
v_call: TRBV12-3/TRBV12-4
clone_size: -
cdr3_nt: TGTGCCAGCAGTCGGTCAGGGATCACTGAAGCTTTCTTT
cdr3_aa: CASSRSGITEAFF

j_call: TRBJ1-5
d_call: -
v_call: TRBV9
clone_size: -
cdr3_nt: TGTGCCAGCAACAAGGAGGGCCTCAATCAGCCCCAGCATTTT
cdr3_aa: CASNKEGLNQPQHF

j_call: TRBJ1-1
d_call: -
v_call: TRBV19
clone_size: few
cdr3_nt: TGTGCCAGTAGTATTAGGGCAGGCCTGAACACTGAAGCTTTCTTT
cdr3_aa: CASSIRAGLNTEAFF

j_call: TRBJ2-3
d_call: TRBD2
v_call: TRBV7-9
clone_size: -
cdr3_nt: TGTGCCAGCAGCCCACCCTGGCGGGGGGGCCCAGATACGCAGTATTTT
cdr3_aa: CASSPPWRGGPDTQYF

j_call: TRBJ1-4
d_call: -
v_call: TRBV4-2
clone_size: -
cdr3_nt: TGTGCCAGCAGCCGAGAGAGAACAGGCCCGGCGGGGGAAAAACTGTTTTTT
cdr3_aa: CASSRERTGPAGEKLFF

j_call: TRBJ1-2
d_call: -
v_call: TRBV25-1
clone_size: -
cdr3_nt: TGTGCCAGCAGTGAATATGCCAGGGGCCAAGGCTACACCTTC
cdr3_aa: CASSEYARGQGYTF

j_call: TRBJ1-1
d_call: -
v_call: TRBV14
clone_size: few
cdr3_nt: TGTGCCAGCAGCCCTTACAGGGAGGGGAACACTGAAGCTTTCTTT
cdr3_aa: CASSPYREGNTEAFF

j_call: TRBJ2-1
d_call: TRBD1
v_call: TRBV10-1
clone_size: -
cdr3_nt: TGCGCCAGCAGTCCTGACAGGGGCTCCTACAATGAGCAGTTCTTC
cdr3_aa: CASSPDRGSYNEQFF

j_call: TRBJ2-3
d_call: -
v_call: TRBV7-2
clone_size: once
cdr3_nt: TGTGCCAGCAGCTTAGTTTTCACCACAGATACGCAGTATTTT
cdr3_aa: CASSLVFTTDTQYF

j_call: TRBJ1-5
d_call: TRBD1
v_call: TRBV19
clone_size: -
cdr3_nt: TGTGCCAGTAGTCCCGGATCCTCGACCGGGACAGGGGACAATCAGCCCCAGCATTTT
cdr3_aa: CASSPGSSTGTGDNQPQHF

j_call: TRBJ2-1
d_call: TRBD2
v_call: TRBV9
clone_size: -
cdr3_nt: TGTGCCAGCAGCGTAGCGGCGGGGGGGCTCTCCTACAATGAGCAGTTCTTC
cdr3_aa: CASSVAAGGLSYNEQFF

j_call: TRBJ1-5
d_call: -
v_call: TRBV12-5
clone_size: -
cdr3_nt: TGTGCTAGTGGTTTTGGGGGCAGTCAGCCCCAGCATTTT
cdr3_aa: CASGFGGSQPQHF

j_call: TRBJ1-1
d_call: -
v_call: TRBV20-1
clone_size: -
cdr3_nt: TGCAGTGCTAGAAAAGGAGAAGCTTTCTTT
cdr3_aa: CSARKGEAFF

j_call: TRBJ1-2
d_call: -
v_call: TRBV12-2
clone_size: -
cdr3_nt: TGTGCAAGTCGCCTTACCCGGGACAGGACCTTCTTC
cdr3_aa: CASRLTRDRTFF

j_call: TRBJ1-4
d_call: -
v_call: TRBV7-9
clone_size: -
cdr3_nt: TGTGCCAGCAGCTTACGGGAGTCGGAGGAAAAACTGTTTTTT
cdr3_aa: CASSLRESEEKLFF

j_call: TRBJ1-2
d_call: -
v_call: TRBV15
clone_size: once
cdr3_nt: TGTGCCACCAGCGAAGTAAACTATGGCTACACCTTC
cdr3_aa: CATSEVNYGYTF

j_call: TRBJ2-7
d_call: TRBD1
v_call: TRBV5-5
clone_size: -
cdr3_nt: TGTGCCAGCAGCTTTGTGGGACAGGGGACCGAGCAGTACTTC
cdr3_aa: CASSFVGQGTEQYF

j_call: TRBJ1-4
d_call: -
v_call: TRBV4-3
clone_size: -
cdr3_nt: TGCGCCAGCAGCCAAGGTCAGCACCGAGGCGAAAAACTGTTTTTT
cdr3_aa: CASSQGQHRGEKLFF

j_call: TRBJ2-1
d_call: -
v_call: TRBV5-1
clone_size: -
cdr3_nt: TGCGCCAGCAGCCCTCTTCAGGGGCATGAGCAGTTCTTC
cdr3_aa: CASSPLQGHEQFF

j_call: TRBJ1-1
d_call: -
v_call: TRBV18
clone_size: -
cdr3_nt: TGTGCCAGCCGAGACCCGGGGGACACTGAAGCTTTCTTT
cdr3_aa: CASRDPGDTEAFF

j_call: TRBJ1-2
d_call: TRBD1
v_call: TRBV27
clone_size: -
cdr3_nt: TGTGCCAGCAGTCCACGGACAGGGAGGGGCTATGGCTACACCTTC
cdr3_aa: CASSPRTGRGYGYTF

j_call: TRBJ2-7
d_call: -
v_call: TRBV28
clone_size: -
cdr3_nt: TGTGCCAGTCTTGCCTCAGGGGCTGGCTCCTACGAGCAGTACTTC
cdr3_aa: CASLASGAGSYEQYF

j_call: TRBJ2-1
d_call: -
v_call: TRBV20-1
clone_size: once
cdr3_nt: TGCAGTGCTAGAGAAGGGACTCATCCGTTCTTC
cdr3_aa: CSAREGTHPFF

j_call: TRBJ2-3
d_call: TRBD2
v_call: TRBV7-7
clone_size: -
cdr3_nt: TGTGCTAGCAGCCGCGGGACTACAAACACAGATACGCAGTATTTT
cdr3_aa: CASSRGTTNTDTQYF

j_call: TRBJ1-1
d_call: -
v_call: TRBV20-1
clone_size: -
cdr3_nt: TGCAGTGCTTGGACCGACCCTGAAGCTTTCTTT
cdr3_aa: CSAWTDPEAFF

j_call: TRBJ1-1
d_call: -
v_call: TRBV9
clone_size: -
cdr3_nt: TGTGCCAGCAGCGTAGTAGAGGGGACTGAAGCTTTCTTT
cdr3_aa: CASSVVEGTEAFF

j_call: TRBJ1-5
d_call: -
v_call: TRBV28
clone_size: -
cdr3_nt: TGTGCCAGCGCGCCCGGGACTTGGGGCAATCAGCCCCAGCATTTT
cdr3_aa: CASAPGTWGNQPQHF

j_call: TRBJ2-3
d_call: -
v_call: TRBV7-2
clone_size: -
cdr3_nt: TGTGCCAGCAGCTTAGCCCTCTGGCAGGGTACGCAGTATTTT
cdr3_aa: CASSLALWQGTQYF

j_call: TRBJ1-5
d_call: TRBD1
v_call: TRBV5-1
clone_size: -
cdr3_nt: TGCGCCAGCAGCATCAGGGGGCACCTTCAGCCCCAGCATTTT
cdr3_aa: CASSIRGHLQPQHF

j_call: TRBJ2-3
d_call: -
v_call: TRBV6-5
clone_size: -
cdr3_nt: TGTGCCAGCAGTTACTCGAATACAGATACGCAGTATTTT
cdr3_aa: CASSYSNTDTQYF

j_call: TRBJ1-2
d_call: TRBD1
v_call: TRBV3-1/TRBV3-2
clone_size: -
cdr3_nt: TGTGCCAGCAGCCAAGTACAGGGGAATGGCTACACCTTC
cdr3_aa: CASSQVQGNGYTF

j_call: TRBJ2-5
d_call: -
v_call: TRBV2
clone_size: -
cdr3_nt: TGTGCCAGCATATCACAGGGAGGGAGCGAGACCCAGTACTTC
cdr3_aa: CASISQGGSETQYF

j_call: TRBJ2-1
d_call: -
v_call: TRBV9
clone_size: once
cdr3_nt: TGTGCCAGCAGCGTAGCTATAGGGAGTCATGAGCAGTTCTTC
cdr3_aa: CASSVAIGSHEQFF

j_call: TRBJ2-3
d_call: -
v_call: TRBV7-9
clone_size: -
cdr3_nt: TGTGCCAGCGCGGAAACTGCTAGCACAGATACGCAGTATTTT
cdr3_aa: CASAETASTDTQYF

j_call: TRBJ1-1
d_call: -
v_call: TRBV18
clone_size: -
cdr3_nt: TGTGCCAGCTCACCAATTCGGGAGAACACTGAAGCTTTCTTT
cdr3_aa: CASSPIRENTEAFF

j_call: TRBJ2-5
d_call: TRBD2
v_call: TRBV3-1/TRBV3-2
clone_size: -
cdr3_nt: TGTGCCAGCAGGGGACTAGCGGGGGGCCAAGAGACCCAGTACTTC
cdr3_aa: CASRGLAGGQETQYF

j_call: TRBJ1-4
d_call: -
v_call: TRBV7-9
clone_size: -
cdr3_nt: TGTGCCAGCAGCCGGGACGAGAGGGAAAAACTGTTTTTT
cdr3_aa: CASSRDEREKLFF

j_call: TRBJ2-7
d_call: -
v_call: TRBV18
clone_size: -
cdr3_nt: TGTGCCAGCTCACCAGGGGGACCATACGAGCAGTACTTC
cdr3_aa: CASSPGGPYEQYF

j_call: TRBJ1-2
d_call: -
v_call: TRBV5-1
clone_size: once
cdr3_nt: TGCGCCAGCAGCTTGCAACAGGGAGGCTATGGCTACACCTTC
cdr3_aa: CASSLQQGGYGYTF